The 12 T cell receptor beta chains presented below share a single source sample, sequenced in a study of blood T cell repertoires in COVID-19. This table comes from immunoSEQ multiplex PCR, and its TCRdb copy is limited to in-frame clones, with some not included. The sample has 150,000 or so clones; around 89% are singletons. Sequencing used PBMCs or T cells enriched from blood (not recorded which). These receptors all come from a woman aged 25 to 45 with acute COVID-19.

V usage is TRBV9 and J usage is TRBJ2-3; D gene uncertain. The germline V gene encodes CDR1 SGDLS and CDR2 YYNGEE. The CDR3 runs 13 residues. Trimming pared 0 bases from V and 3 bases from J, leaving 5 bases between. CDR3 sequence: CASSVGETDTQYF. The CDR3, as DNA: TGTGCCAGCAGCGTAGGTGAGACAGATACGCAGTATTTT. Drawing the rest from reference TRBV9 and TRBJ2-3, the complete variable domain is DSGVTQTPKHLITATGQRVTLRCSPRSGDLSVYWYQQSLDQGLQFLIQYYNGEERAKGNILERFSAQQFPDLHSELNLSSLELGDSALYFCASSVGETDTQYFGPGTRLTVL.

The chain joins TRBV20-1 to TRBJ2-7, with 7 positions matching TRBD2. The germline V gene has CDR1 DFQATT and CDR2 SNEGSKA (reference sequence). Trimming at V came to 3 bases and at J to 4 bases, leaving 9 bases not matched to a gene. CDR3 length: 14 amino acids. In nucleotides, the CDR3 is TGCAGTGCTAGTTTGGCTAGCGGAGCTTACGAGCAGTACTTC. Protein sequence: CSASLASGAYEQYF.

The chain employs TRBV7-2 and TRBJ1-2; D uncertain. Germline V gives CDR1 SGHTA, CDR2 FQGNSA. V gave up 0 bases and J gave up 0 bases, with 5 bases separating them. The CDR3 loop spans 14 amino acids. CDR3 in amino acids: CASSLATSNYGYTF. In DNA, the CDR3 is TGTGCCAGCAGCTTAGCCACTTCTAACTATGGCTACACCTTC.

This sequence joins TRBV27 and TRBJ2-1; perhaps TRBD1 as D (6 bases). The CDR3 runs to 18 residues. Trimming pared 3 bases from V and 10 bases from J, leaving 28 bases between. Germline CDR1 MNHEY, CDR2 SMNVEV (reference sequence). CDR3 sequence reads: CASSFLGIGTRGSYEQFF. DNA of the CDR3: TGTGCCAGCAGTTTTTTAGGTATCGGGACACGGGGTTCTTACGAGCAGTTCTTC.

The V and J genes are TRBV6-2 or TRBV6-3 and TRBJ2-7; D might be TRBD2 (5 bases). From germline, CDR1 is MNHEY and CDR2 SVGEGT. V was trimmed by 0 bases and J by 1 base, leaving 7 bases between them. The CDR3 length is 14 residues. DNA of the CDR3: TGTGCCAGCAGTTACTCGGACTCTTCCTACGAGCAGTACTTC. Encoded protein: CASSYSDSSYEQYF.

The genes are TRBV18 and TRBJ2-7; 7 nucleotides match TRBD1. The CDR3 is 14 amino acids. Germline CDR1 and CDR2: KGHSH and LQKENI. With V trimmed by 5 bases and J by 1 base, 5 bases remained unmatched. CDR3 DNA: TGTGCCAGCTCATCACAGGGGAAATCCTACGAGCAGTACTTC. It translates to CASSSQGKSYEQYF.

This clone is a singleton in its sample. The same CDR3 is also encoded by other DNA sequences in this sample. The V gene is TRBV9, the J gene TRBJ1-1; 7 positions agree with TRBD1. The V gene's germline CDR1 is SGDLS and CDR2 YYNGEE. This CDR3 has 14 residues. V shed 2 bases, J shed 1 base, and the junction held 2 bases outside the gene matches. For the CDR3, the DNA is TGTGCCAGCAGCGTTACAGGGGCGAACACTGAAGCTTTCTTT. Its translation is CASSVTGANTEAFF.

The V and J genes are TRBV10-3 and TRBJ1-4; maybe TRBD1 (5 bases). The germline CDR1 and CDR2 sequences are ENHRY and SYGVKD. V was trimmed by 0 bases and J by 12 bases, leaving 20 bases between them. The CDR3 is 16 residues long. DNA for the CDR3: TGTGCCATCAGTGAGTCGAACGCGGCGGGAAGAGGGGAACTGTTTTTT. Protein sequence: CAISESNAAGRGELFF.

The sample holds a few counts of this clone. The V gene is TRBV7-8, the J gene TRBJ1-1; D perhaps matches TRBD1 (5 bases). The V and J ends lost 3 bases and 10 bases respectively, with 21 bases between them. CDR1 and CDR2 (germline): SGHVS, FQNEAQ. CDR3 size: 15 residues. The chain's CDR3 is CASSFASGSRDGAFF. The DNA of the CDR3 is TGTGCCAGCAGCTTCGCCTCAGGGTCCCGAGACGGAGCTTTCTTT.

Only a few counts were recorded for this clone. V and J are TRBV6-5 and TRBJ2-7; TRBD2 matches at 12 bases. The germline gives CDR1 MNHEY, CDR2 SVGAGI. This CDR3 has 15 residues. Germline trimming cut 4 bases from V and 2 bases from J; bases unmatched to any gene: 3. The CDR3 DNA reads as TGTGCCAGCAGTTCCCGACTAGCGGGGGCCTACGAGCAGTACTTC. Residues: CASSSRLAGAYEQYF.

J is TRBJ2-6 and V is TRBV27, with a tentative D call TRBD1 (5 bases). Looked up from germline, CDR1 is MNHEY and CDR2 is SMNVEV (reference sequence). The CDR3 loop spans 15 amino acids. V lost 5 bases to trimming and J lost 0 bases, with 8 bases between them. The CDR3 protein is CASSPQGSGANVLTF. The CDR3 DNA reads TGTGCCAGCAGTCCCCAGGGCTCTGGGGCCAACGTCCTGACTTTC.

The chain has TRBV18 and TRBJ2-7; TRBD2 is a possible D gene (5 bases). The CDR3 has 14 amino acids. CDR1 is KGHSH and CDR2 is LQKENI in the germline V gene. Trimming took 3 bases from V and 6 from J, leaving 15 bases between them. DNA of the CDR3: TGTGCCAGCTCACCGCAGGCATCGAGGGTCGAGCAGTACTTC. As protein: CASSPQASRVEQYF.